This T cell receptor (beta chain) came from a study of shared clonotypes between healthy human individuals. Whole-study findings and limits: Rarefaction curves obtained for sorted subsets showed sequencing incomplete despite large depth.

Only Caucasian adults living in Nashville, Tennessee made up the donor group. Method: immunoSEQ multiplex PCR; TCRdb's copy keeps in-frame clones and lacks some. The table has roughly 2.5 million clones, around 94% seen once. Concerning this clone itself: The target antigen is unknown. The same CDR3 also results from other DNA sequences found in this sample.

Germline V lookup: CDR1 SGHTA, CDR2 FQGNSA. V lost 5 bases and J 1 base, leaving 11 bases between the germline ends. There are 14 residues in the CDR3. The chain links TRBV7-2 to TRBJ1-1; weak D call: TRBD1 (5 bases). The sequence derives from a man in his late teens or twenties in good health. The sample consisted of naive CD4+ T cells sorted from blood. Stated subset: CD45RA+ positively selected. CDR3 amino acids: CASSQGTSNTEAFF. The CDR3 region has the DNA TGTGCCAGCAGCCAAGGGACTTCGAACACTGAAGCTTTCTTT. Full variable domain (missing parts from reference TRBV7-2 and TRBJ1-1): GAGVSQSPSNKVTEKGKDVELRCDPISGHTALYWYRQSLGQGLEFLIYFQGNSAPDKSGLPSDRFSAERTGGSVSTLTIQRTQQEDSAVYLCASSQGTSNTEAFFGQGTRLTVV.